This TCR beta chain emerged from a study of OX40 agonist ivuxolimab in advanced cancers. Study context: Partial responses were recorded for three patients, including one with hepatocellular carcinoma and two with cutaneous melanoma.

Repertoires were generated with immunoSEQ multiplex PCR, while TCRdb's copy carries only in-frame clones and drops some. The sample carries 60,000 to 70,000 clones, 70% to 85% recorded once. The V segment lost 5 bases and the J segment 3 bases; nucleotides outside the gene matches: 17. From germline, CDR1 is SGHTA and CDR2 FQGNSA. There are 18 residues in the CDR3. The study sampled blood at baseline, cycle 4 day 1, and cycle 7 day 1. Concerning this clone: Its antigen is unknown.

Study-level findings and limits: Normalized T-cell clonal expansion was also low in a subset of nonresponders.

This receptor was taken from an adult with an advanced solid tumor such as melanoma, head and neck, liver or kidney cancer. V is TRBV7-2 and J is TRBJ2-7; 9 bases are shared with TRBD2. Sequenced material: CD4+ or CD8+ T cells sorted from blood, taken in a trial of the OX40 agonist ivuxolimab. The CDR3 DNA follows: TGTGCCAGCAGCACGCCCCGGAGGGGCGGGAGGGCCCTCTACGAGCAGTACTTC. Residues: CASSTPRRGGRALYEQYF.